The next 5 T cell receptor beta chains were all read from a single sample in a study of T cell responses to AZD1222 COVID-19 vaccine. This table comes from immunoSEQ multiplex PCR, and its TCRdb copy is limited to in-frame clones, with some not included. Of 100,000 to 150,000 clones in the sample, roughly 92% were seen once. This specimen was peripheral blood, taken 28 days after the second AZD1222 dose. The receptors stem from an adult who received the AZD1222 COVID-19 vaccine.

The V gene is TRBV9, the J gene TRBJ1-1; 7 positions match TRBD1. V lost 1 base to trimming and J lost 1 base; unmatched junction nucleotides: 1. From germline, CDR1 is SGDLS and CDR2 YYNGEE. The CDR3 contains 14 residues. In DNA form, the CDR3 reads TGTGCCAGCAGCGTAACAGGGGCGAACACTGAAGCTTTCTTT. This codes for CASSVTGANTEAFF.

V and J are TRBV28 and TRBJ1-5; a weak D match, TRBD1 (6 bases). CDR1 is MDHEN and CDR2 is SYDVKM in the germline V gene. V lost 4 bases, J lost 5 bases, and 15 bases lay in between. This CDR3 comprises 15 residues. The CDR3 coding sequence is TGTGCCAGCAGTTCCCCTCTACAGGGAGATCAGCCCCAGCATTTT. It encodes CASSSPLQGDQPQHF.

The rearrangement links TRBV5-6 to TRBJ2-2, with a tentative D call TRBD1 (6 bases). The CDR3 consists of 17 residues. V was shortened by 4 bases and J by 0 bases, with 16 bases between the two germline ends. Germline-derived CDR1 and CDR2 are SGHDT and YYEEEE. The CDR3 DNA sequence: TGTGCCAGCAGCCAAGCTGGACAGACCGCGAACACCGGGGAGCTGTTTTTT. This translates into CASSQAGQTANTGELFF.

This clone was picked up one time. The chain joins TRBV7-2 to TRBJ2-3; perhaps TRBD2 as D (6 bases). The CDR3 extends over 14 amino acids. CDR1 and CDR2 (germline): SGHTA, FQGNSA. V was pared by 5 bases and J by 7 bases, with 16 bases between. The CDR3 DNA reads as TGTGCCAGCAGCCCCGCCCGGGGGACGAATACGCAGTATTTT. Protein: CASSPARGTNTQYF.

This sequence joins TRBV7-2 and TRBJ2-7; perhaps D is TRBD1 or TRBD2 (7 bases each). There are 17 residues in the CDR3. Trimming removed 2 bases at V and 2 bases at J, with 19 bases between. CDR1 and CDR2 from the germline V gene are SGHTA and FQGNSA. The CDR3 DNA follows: TGTGCCAGCAGCTTATTAGGCGGGCAGGGGGGGACCTACGAGCAGTACTTC. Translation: CASSLLGGQGGTYEQYF.